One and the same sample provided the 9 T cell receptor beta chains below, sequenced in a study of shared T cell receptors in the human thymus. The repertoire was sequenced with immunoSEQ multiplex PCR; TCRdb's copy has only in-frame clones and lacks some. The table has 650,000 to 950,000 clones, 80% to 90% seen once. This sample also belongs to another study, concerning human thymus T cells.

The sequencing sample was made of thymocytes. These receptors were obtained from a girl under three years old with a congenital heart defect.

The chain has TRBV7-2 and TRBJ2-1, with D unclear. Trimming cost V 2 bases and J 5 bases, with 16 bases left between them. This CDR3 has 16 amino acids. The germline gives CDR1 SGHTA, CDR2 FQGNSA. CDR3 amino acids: CASSLTAADQNNEQFF. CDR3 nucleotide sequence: TGTGCCAGCAGCTTAACGGCGGCCGACCAAAACAATGAGCAGTTCTTC.

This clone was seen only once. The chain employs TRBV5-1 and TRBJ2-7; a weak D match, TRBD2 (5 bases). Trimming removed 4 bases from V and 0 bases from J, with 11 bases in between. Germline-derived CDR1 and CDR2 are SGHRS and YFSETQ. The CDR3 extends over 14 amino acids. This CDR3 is CASSPQGSSYEQYF. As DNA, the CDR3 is TGCGCCAGCAGCCCGCAAGGGAGCTCCTACGAGCAGTACTTC. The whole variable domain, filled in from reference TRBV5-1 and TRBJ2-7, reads KAGVTQTPRYLIKTRGQQVTLSCSPISGHRSVSWYQQTPGQGLQFLFEYFSETQRNKGNFPGRFSGRQFSNSRSEMNVSTLELGDSALYLCASSPQGSSYEQYFGPGTRLTVT.

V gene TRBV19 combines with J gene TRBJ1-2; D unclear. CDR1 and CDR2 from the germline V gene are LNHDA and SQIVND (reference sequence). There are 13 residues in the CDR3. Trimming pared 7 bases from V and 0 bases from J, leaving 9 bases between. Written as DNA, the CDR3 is TGTGCCAGTACCTCCGGGACTAACTATGGCTACACCTTC. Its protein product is CASTSGTNYGYTF. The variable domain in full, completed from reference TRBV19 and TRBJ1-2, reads DGGITQSPKYLFRKEGQNVTLSCEQNLNHDAMYWYRQDPGQGLRLIYYSQIVNDFQKGDIAEGYSVSREKKESFPLTVTSAQKNPTAFYLCASTSGTNYGYTFGSGTRLTVV.

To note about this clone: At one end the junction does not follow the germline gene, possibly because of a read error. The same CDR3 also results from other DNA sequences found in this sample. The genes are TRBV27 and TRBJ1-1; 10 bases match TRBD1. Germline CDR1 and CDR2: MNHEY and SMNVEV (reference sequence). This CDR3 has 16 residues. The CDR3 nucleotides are TGTGCCAGCAGTTTATCGGGAGGGACAGGGGTCACTGAAGCCTTCTTT. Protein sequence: CASSLSGGTGVTEAFF.

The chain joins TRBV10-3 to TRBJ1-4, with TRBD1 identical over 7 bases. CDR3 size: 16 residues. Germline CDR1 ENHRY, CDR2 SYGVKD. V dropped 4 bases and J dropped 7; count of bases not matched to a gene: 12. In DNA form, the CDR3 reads TGTGCCATCAGTGGCGTCGGTGACAGGGAAGGTGAAAAACTGTTTTTT. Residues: CAISGVGDREGEKLFF.

The CDR3 sequence is CASRSRGGQGQTQYF. The CDR3 bases are TGTGCCAGTAGATCCCGGGGCGGACAGGGCCAGACCCAGTACTTC. The gene calls are TRBV19 and TRBJ2-5; 8 positions match TRBD1. Germline CDR1 LNHDA, CDR2 SQIVND (reference sequence). This CDR3 contains 15 residues. Trimming removed 6 bases from V and 6 bases from J; junction bases left unmatched: 12.

This CDR3 is CASNPGVKVDTGELFF. The CDR3, as DNA: TGTGCCAGCAACCCAGGGGTCAAAGTAGACACCGGGGAGCTGTTTTTT. The V call is TRBV28, the J call TRBJ2-2, with D possibly being TRBD1 (6 bases). Germline V gives CDR1 MDHEN, CDR2 SYDVKM. The CDR3 runs 16 residues. Trimming took off 7 bases at V and 3 bases at J, with 18 bases between the two ends.

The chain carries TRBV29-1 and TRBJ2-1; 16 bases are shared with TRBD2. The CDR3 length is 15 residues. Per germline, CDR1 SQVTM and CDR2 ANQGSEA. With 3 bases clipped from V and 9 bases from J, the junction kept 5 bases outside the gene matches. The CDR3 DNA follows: TGCAGCGTTGAGTCCGGGACTAGCGGGGGGGGTGAGCAGTTCTTC. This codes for CSVESGTSGGGEQFF.

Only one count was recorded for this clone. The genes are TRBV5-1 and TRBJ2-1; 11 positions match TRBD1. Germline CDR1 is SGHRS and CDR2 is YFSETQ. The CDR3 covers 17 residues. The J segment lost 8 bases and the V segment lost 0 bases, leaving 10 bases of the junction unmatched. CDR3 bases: TGCGCCAGCAGCTTGGGGAGCTGGACAGGGGGCTTGGATGAGCAGTTCTTC. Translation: CASSLGSWTGGLDEQFF.